One sample yielded the 26 T cell receptor beta chains listed below, sequenced in a study of OX40 agonist ivuxolimab in advanced cancers. The method was immunoSEQ multiplex PCR; TCRdb's version includes in-frame clones alone and lacks a portion of them. The sample carries 52,000 or so clones, roughly 94% recorded once. The specimen comprised CD4+ or CD8+ T cells sorted from blood, sampled in a trial of the OX40 agonist ivuxolimab. These receptors were collected from an adult with an advanced solid tumor such as melanoma, head and neck, liver or kidney cancer.

V gene TRBV6-5 combines with J gene TRBJ1-5; D may be TRBD1 (6 bases). Per germline, CDR1 MNHEY and CDR2 SVGAGI. The CDR3 contains 13 residues. The germline V and J ends were trimmed by 5 bases and 6 bases, with 11 bases remaining between them. The CDR3 bases are TGTGCCAGCAGTCTTCAGGGGTTTCAGCCCCAGCATTTT. Translation gives CASSLQGFQPQHF.

The rearrangement joins TRBV27 to TRBJ2-7; D is possibly TRBD2 (6 bases). The germline CDR1 and CDR2 sequences are MNHEY and SMNVEV (reference sequence). Trimming shortened V by 8 bases and J by 2 bases, and 19 bases separated the two germline ends. The length of the CDR3 is 15 residues. CDR3 DNA: TGTGCCAGCGGTGTAACGGGACTGGGTACCTACGAGCAGTACTTC. Residues: CASGVTGLGTYEQYF.

In the case of this clone: Other DNA sequences of this sample code for an identical CDR3. The gene calls are TRBV27 and TRBJ1-1; a weak D match, TRBD1 (5 bases). V lost 4 bases, J lost 1 base, and 13 bases lay in between. Per the germline V gene, CDR1 is MNHEY and CDR2 is SMNVEV (reference sequence). CDR3 length equals 15 residues. CDR3 residues: CASSSGQGPNTEAFF. DNA of the CDR3: TGTGCCAGCAGTTCCGGGCAGGGACCGAACACTGAAGCTTTCTTT.

This clone turned up a few times. The chain is built from TRBV4-2 and TRBJ2-7; D is unresolved. V lost 0 bases, J lost 4 bases, and 10 bases lay in between. The CDR3 loop spans 14 amino acids. The germline gives CDR1 LGHNA, CDR2 YNFKEQ. The CDR3 reads CASSQDLGGYEQYF. Here the CDR3 DNA reads TGTGCCAGCAGCCAAGATTTGGGCGGATACGAGCAGTACTTC.

This chain joins TRBV4-1 and TRBJ1-2; TRBD1 matches at 10 bases. The CDR3 runs 15 residues. Germline V gene data show CDR1 as MGHRA and CDR2 as YSYEKL. Trimming cost V 4 bases and J 2 bases; bases outside gene matches: 4. In DNA form, the CDR3 reads TGCGCCAGCAGCCCAACGACAGGGGGCAACTATGGCTACACCTTC. Amino acids: CASSPTTGGNYGYTF.

The chain is built from TRBV27 and TRBJ2-7, with D possibly matching TRBD1 (5 bases). The V gene lost 5 bases and the J gene lost 4 bases, with 12 bases spanning the gap. Germline CDR1 reads MNHEY; CDR2 reads SMNVEV (reference sequence). CDR3 size: 13 residues. The CDR3 spells CASSPVGRYEQYF. The CDR3, as DNA: TGTGCCAGCAGTCCAGTGGGGCGGTACGAGCAGTACTTC.

The chain couples TRBV30 to TRBJ2-3; perhaps TRBD1 as D (6 bases). The germline V and J ends were trimmed by 5 bases and 4 bases, with 16 bases remaining between them. Germline values: CDR1 GTSNPN, CDR2 SVGIG (reference sequence). The CDR3 totals 14 residues. The CDR3 DNA sequence: TGTGCCTGGGGGGGCGGAGCTGGGGCAGATACGCAGTATTTT. This encodes CAWGGGAGADTQYF.

The chain employs TRBV7-2 and TRBJ2-7, with 10 bases that match TRBD1. CDR3 size: 16 residues. V shed 2 bases, J shed 5 bases, and the junction held 9 bases outside the gene matches. Germline values: CDR1 SGHTA, CDR2 FQGNSA. The CDR3 region is CASSLLVLGTGDEQYF. The CDR3 DNA reads TGTGCCAGCAGCTTATTGGTCTTGGGGACAGGGGACGAGCAGTACTTC.

This clone turned up a few times. The chain links TRBV28 to TRBJ1-1; D is unclear. V was clipped by 5 bases and J by 0 bases, with 1 base between them. The V gene's germline CDR1 is MDHEN and CDR2 SYDVKM. There are 11 residues in the CDR3. CDR3 region: CASSMNTEAFF. As DNA, the CDR3 is TGTGCCAGCAGTATGAACACTGAAGCTTTCTTT.

The rearrangement joins TRBV28 to TRBJ2-7; TRBD2 matches 8 bases. The CDR3 is 14 amino acids. Trimming cost V 3 bases and J 3 bases; bases outside gene matches: 4. CDR1 MDHEN and CDR2 SYDVKM come from the germline V gene. DNA of the CDR3: TGTGCCAGCAGTTTTTTAGCGGGAAGCTACGAGCAGTACTTC. Translating gives CASSFLAGSYEQYF.

The V call is TRBV19, the J call TRBJ2-1; 7 bases match TRBD2. Germline CDR1 LNHDA, CDR2 SQIVND (reference sequence). This CDR3 comprises 17 residues. Trimming cost V 5 bases and J 3 bases; bases outside gene matches: 13. CDR3 nucleotides: TGTGCCAGTAGTCCCCTCACCGGGACTAAGTTCTACAATGAGCAGTTCTTC. This translates into CASSPLTGTKFYNEQFF.

This chain uses TRBV21-1 with TRBJ2-7; the table assigns TRBD2, which was not confirmed against the DNA. TRBV21-1 is an annotated pseudogene. The CDR3 is 16 amino acids. CDR3 protein: CASSKVRQRPPYEQYF. The CDR3 region has the DNA TGTGCCAGCAGCAAAGTCCGCCAGCGGCCACCCTACGAGCAGTACTTC.

The rearrangement links TRBV7-9 to TRBJ2-7; maybe TRBD2 (6 bases). The germline gives CDR1 SEHNR, CDR2 FQNEAQ (reference sequence). The CDR3 totals 14 residues. Trimming stripped 5 bases from V and 3 bases from J, with 14 bases between. This chain's CDR3 is CASSPPLGGYEQYF. CDR3 nucleotides: TGTGCCAGCAGCCCCCCCCTGGGGGGCTACGAGCAGTACTTC.

The chain carries TRBV29-1 and TRBJ2-7; possibly TRBD2 for D (6 bases). The V end was cut by 6 bases, the J end by 0 bases, with 6 bases between. Germline CDR1 and CDR2: SQVTM and ANQGSEA. The CDR3 is made up of 11 amino acids. The CDR3 loop reads CSVGGSYEQYF. CDR3 coding DNA: TGCAGCGTGGGGGGCTCCTACGAGCAGTACTTC.

This clone occurred once. V and J are TRBV19 and TRBJ2-3; 7 nucleotides align to TRBD2. Per the germline V gene, CDR1 is LNHDA and CDR2 is SQIVND (reference sequence). J gave up 3 bases and V 5 bases, and 2 bases lay outside the gene matches. The CDR3 sequence is 13 residues long. In nucleotides, the CDR3 is TGTGCCAGTAGTCGGGGAGGGACAGATACGCAGTATTTT. Translation gives CASSRGGTDTQYF.

The sample holds a few counts of this clone. This chain joins TRBV28 and TRBJ1-1; D unclear. This CDR3 contains 12 residues. CDR1 and CDR2 from the germline V gene are MDHEN and SYDVKM. Between the trimmed V and J ends, which lost 7 bases and 5 bases, there was a span of 11 bases. As DNA, the CDR3 is TGTGCCAGCACCCCGCGAGGGACTGAAGCTTTCTTT. Protein product: CASTPRGTEAFF. The full variable domain, in which reference TRBV28 and TRBJ1-1 provide the parts outside the CDR3, is DVKVTQSSRYLVKRTGEKVFLECVQDMDHENMFWYRQDPGLGLRLIYFSYDVKMKEKGDIPEGYSVSREKKERFSLILESASTNQTSMYLCASTPRGTEAFFGQGTRLTVV.

The V gene is TRBV19, the J gene TRBJ1-1; 8 bases are a match to TRBD1. Germline CDR1 and CDR2: LNHDA and SQIVND (reference sequence). The CDR3 consists of 16 residues. Trimming at V came to 0 bases and at J to 5 bases, leaving 8 bases not matched to a gene. The CDR3 coding sequence is TGTGCCAGTAGTATAGAATGGACAGGGTTTGTAACTGAAGCTTTCTTT. Translated, it gives CASSIEWTGFVTEAFF.

The rearrangement uses TRBV9 and TRBJ2-1; D might be TRBD1 or TRBD2, each matching 5 bases. Germline CDR1 reads SGDLS; CDR2 reads YYNGEE. This CDR3 is built from 17 residues. Trimming shortened V by 0 bases and J by 1 base, and 14 bases separated the two germline ends. The CDR3 reads CASSVGGNWGSYNEQFF. Here the CDR3 DNA reads TGTGCCAGCAGCGTAGGAGGAAACTGGGGGTCCTACAATGAGCAGTTCTTC.

This rearrangement joins TRBV5-6 to TRBJ2-3; 8 bases are a match to TRBD1. The CDR3 spans 14 residues. Looked up from germline, CDR1 is SGHDT and CDR2 is YYEEEE. The junction had 1 base not matched to a gene; V was cut back by 1 base and J by 3 bases. The CDR3 sequence: CASSLYRGTDTQYF. CDR3 coding DNA: TGTGCCAGCAGCTTGTACAGGGGGACAGATACGCAGTATTTT.

About this clone itself: This likely stems from a read error, as it lies one base from a far larger clone. The rearrangement links TRBV4-2 to TRBJ2-3; 9 bases fit TRBD1. The CDR3 is made up of 16 amino acids. Germline assignment: CDR1 LGHNA and CDR2 YNFKEQ. Trimming removed 8 bases from V and 4 bases from J; junction bases left unmatched: 13. The CDR3 bases are TGTGCCAGCGCACCCGGGACAGGGTTTGCGGCAGATACGCAGTATTTT. Amino acid sequence: CASAPGTGFAADTQYF.

This clone was recorded once. The chain links TRBV6-1 to TRBJ2-5, with 7 bases identical to TRBD2. CDR1 and CDR2 (germline): MNHNS, SASEGT. The CDR3 runs to 14 residues. The ends lost 4 bases at V and 5 bases at J; junction bases unmatched: 7. The CDR3 sequence: CASSGLGGRETQYF. Written as DNA, the CDR3 is TGTGCCAGCAGTGGGTTGGGAGGGCGTGAGACCCAGTACTTC.

The chain links TRBV30 to TRBJ2-1; D call uncertain. The V gene's germline CDR1 is GTSNPN and CDR2 SVGIG (reference sequence). Trimming stripped 2 bases from V and 15 bases from J, with 14 bases between. This CDR3 spans 11 amino acids. The CDR3 nucleotides are TGTGCCTGGAGTCTCGGTGGTATTGGGTTCTTC. Encoded protein: CAWSLGGIGFF.

This chain links TRBV6-5 with TRBJ1-2; no clear D. CDR3 length: 13 amino acids. Germline V lookup: CDR1 MNHEY, CDR2 SVGAGI. The V gene lost 2 bases and the J gene lost 5 bases, with 9 bases spanning the gap. The CDR3 DNA reads as TGTGCCAGCAGTTACCCGACCGGGTATGGCTACACCTTC. This encodes CASSYPTGYGYTF.

The chain carries TRBV27 and TRBJ2-5, with 7 bases matching TRBD1. Germline V gives CDR1 MNHEY, CDR2 SMNVEV (reference sequence). The CDR3 contains 16 residues. V shed 1 base, J shed 0 bases, and the junction held 5 bases outside the gene matches. CDR3 in DNA: TGTGCCAGCAGTTTATGGGGACAGCAGTACCAAGAGACCCAGTACTTC. Residues: CASSLWGQQYQETQYF.

The chain is built from TRBV27 and TRBJ2-1; 9 bases fit TRBD2. There are 16 residues in the CDR3. Trimming cost V 5 bases and J 2 bases; bases outside gene matches: 7. CDR1 is MNHEY, CDR2 SMNVEV, per germline (reference sequence). The CDR3 sequence: CASSLLPSGTYNEQFF. CDR3 DNA: TGTGCCAGCAGTCTCCTCCCTAGCGGGACCTACAATGAGCAGTTCTTC.

The chain uses TRBV10-1 and TRBJ2-3; 7 nucleotides match TRBD1. The trim removed 8 bases at V and 5 bases at J, leaving 13 bases unmatched. The CDR3 totals 15 residues. Looked up from germline, CDR1 is WNHNN and CDR2 is SYGVQD (reference sequence). CDR3 region: CASSPLQGPEDTQYF. The CDR3 nucleotides read TGCGCCAGCTCCCCCTTACAGGGGCCTGAAGATACGCAGTATTTT.